This T cell receptor beta chain was found in a study of cytomegalovirus exposure and HLA in healthy donors. Turning to this clone: Antigen specificity is unknown.

Assay used: immunoSEQ multiplex PCR; TCRdb lists only in-frame clones, some missing. The data show about 83,000 clones, 90% to 97% seen once. CDR1 SGHNT and CDR2 YENEEA come from the germline V gene. This CDR3 is built from 16 residues. V lost 2 bases to trimming and J lost 3 bases; unmatched junction nucleotides: 2. Points from the study as a whole: The tendency of first-cohort TCR clusters to co-occur in the roughly 110 validation repertoires was the finding of a later analysis.

Separation from the roughly 670-subject first cohort characterized the roughly 120-subject validation cohort, to which the donors belonged. Sequencing was carried out using PBMCs. V and J are TRBV11-3 and TRBJ2-2, with 11 bases lining up with TRBD2. This TCR was recovered from a young woman in good health and CMV-seronegative. The CDR3 loop is CASSLLLAGDTGELFF. CDR3 nucleotides: TGTGCCAGCAGCTTATTACTAGCGGGGGACACCGGGGAGCTGTTTTTT. Supplemented by reference TRBV11-3 and TRBJ2-2, the full variable domain reads EAGVVQSPRYKIIEKKQPVAFWCNPISGHNTLYWYLQNLGQGPELLIRYENEEAVDDSQLPKDRFSAERLKGVDSTLKIQPAELGDSAVYLCASSLLLAGDTGELFFGEGSRLTVL.